Listed below are T cell receptor beta chains from one sample, sequenced in a study of blood T cell repertoires in COVID-19. Sequencing was performed with immunoSEQ multiplex PCR; in TCRdb, only in-frame clones are kept and a portion is missing. The table has 260,000 or so clones, roughly 90% seen once; the top ten hold more than 7.5%. The sequenced sample was peripheral blood. The receptors derive from a man between 18 and 29 years old with active or convalescent COVID-19. The CDR3 runs from the conserved cysteine through the conserved F or W. Fields, in order: CDR3 protein, CDR3 DNA, clone size, J gene, D gene, V gene. The D gene is left open where the match is weak. Clone size is stated in some rows and not others, as once, few, many or a class when expanded.

cdr3_aa: CASSLGSSTDTQYF
cdr3_nt: TGTGCCAGCAGCTTGGGTAGCAGCACAGATACGCAGTATTTT
clone_size: .
j_call: TRBJ2-3
d_call: .
v_call: TRBV5-6

cdr3_aa: CASSLRTGPYEQYF
cdr3_nt: TGTGCCAGCAGCCTTCGGACAGGACCCTACGAGCAGTACTTC
clone_size: .
j_call: TRBJ2-7
d_call: TRBD1
v_call: TRBV5-6

cdr3_aa: CASSRAGLYGYTF
cdr3_nt: TGTGCCAGCAGCCGCGCAGGGTTGTACGGCTACACCTTC
clone_size: .
j_call: TRBJ1-2
d_call: .
v_call: TRBV3-1/TRBV3-2

cdr3_aa: CASSVDSMNTEAFF
cdr3_nt: TGTGCCAGCAGTGTGGACAGCATGAACACTGAAGCTTTCTTT
clone_size: .
j_call: TRBJ1-1
d_call: .
v_call: TRBV2

cdr3_aa: CASSMLAAGELFF
cdr3_nt: TGTGCCAGTAGTATGTTAGCTGCCGGGGAGCTGTTTTTT
clone_size: .
j_call: TRBJ2-2
d_call: .
v_call: TRBV19

cdr3_aa: CASSNRTGGKGSYGYTF
cdr3_nt: TGTGCCAGCAGTAACAGGACAGGGGGCAAAGGGTCCTATGGCTACACCTTC
clone_size: .
j_call: TRBJ1-2
d_call: TRBD1
v_call: TRBV3-1/TRBV3-2

cdr3_aa: CASSLLENNEQFF
cdr3_nt: TGTGCCAGCAGTTTACTAGAAAACAATGAGCAGTTCTTC
clone_size: .
j_call: TRBJ2-1
d_call: .
v_call: TRBV6-5

cdr3_aa: CASSPNSEAFF
cdr3_nt: TGTGCCAGCAGTCCTAACAGTGAAGCTTTCTTT
clone_size: .
j_call: TRBJ1-1
d_call: .
v_call: TRBV12-3/TRBV12-4

cdr3_aa: CASSEEVRQGAEKLFF
cdr3_nt: TGTGCCAGCAGTGAAGAAGTGAGACAGGGGGCGGAGAAACTGTTTTTT
clone_size: .
j_call: TRBJ1-4
d_call: TRBD1
v_call: TRBV6-1

cdr3_aa: CSASVARTMYGYTF
cdr3_nt: TGCAGTGCTAGTGTCGCCAGGACTATGTATGGCTACACCTTC
clone_size: .
j_call: TRBJ1-2
d_call: .
v_call: TRBV20-1

cdr3_aa: CASSQAQSRDRLIIETYEQYF
cdr3_nt: TGTGCCAGCAGCCAAGCACAAAGCCGGGACAGGCTAATTATTGAAACCTACGAGCAGTACTTC
clone_size: .
j_call: TRBJ2-7
d_call: TRBD1
v_call: TRBV6-7

cdr3_aa: CASSAQGLPYEQYF
cdr3_nt: TGTGCCAGTAGTGCCCAGGGGCTACCCTACGAGCAGTACTTC
clone_size: .
j_call: TRBJ2-7
d_call: .
v_call: TRBV19

cdr3_aa: CASSPPKGTRGNTIYF
cdr3_nt: TGTGCCAGCTCACCACCGAAAGGAACTAGAGGAAACACCATATATTTT
clone_size: once
j_call: TRBJ1-3
d_call: .
v_call: TRBV18

cdr3_aa: CASGLVQGTGGEKLFF
cdr3_nt: TGTGCTAGTGGTTTGGTACAGGGGACAGGGGGCGAAAAACTGTTTTTT
clone_size: .
j_call: TRBJ1-4
d_call: TRBD1
v_call: TRBV12-5

cdr3_aa: CASKGRLQPQHF
cdr3_nt: TGTGCCAGCAAGGGGCGGCTGCAGCCCCAGCATTTT
clone_size: .
j_call: TRBJ1-5
d_call: .
v_call: TRBV2

cdr3_aa: CACGQGKSYEQYF
cdr3_nt: TGTGCCTGTGGACAGGGAAAGTCCTACGAGCAGTACTTC
clone_size: once
j_call: TRBJ2-7
d_call: TRBD1
v_call: TRBV30

cdr3_aa: CASSLSGDTDTQYF
cdr3_nt: TGTGCCAGCAGTTTATCCGGGGACACAGATACGCAGTATTTT
clone_size: .
j_call: TRBJ2-3
d_call: .
v_call: TRBV27

cdr3_aa: CASGTYRASKYNEQFF
cdr3_nt: TGTGCCAGTGGTACCTACCGAGCTAGCAAGTACAATGAGCAGTTCTTC
clone_size: .
j_call: TRBJ2-1
d_call: .
v_call: TRBV7-9

cdr3_aa: CAISETRNTEAFF
cdr3_nt: TGTGCCATCAGTGAGACTAGGAACACTGAAGCTTTCTTT
clone_size: .
j_call: TRBJ1-1
d_call: .
v_call: TRBV10-3

cdr3_aa: CATSRDASGDYGYTF
cdr3_nt: TGTGCCACCAGCAGAGATGCGTCAGGGGACTATGGCTACACCTTC
clone_size: .
j_call: TRBJ1-2
d_call: .
v_call: TRBV15

cdr3_aa: CASSPGTDQQETQYF
cdr3_nt: TGTGCCAGCTCACCGGGGACAGATCAACAAGAGACCCAGTACTTC
clone_size: few
j_call: TRBJ2-5
d_call: TRBD1
v_call: TRBV18

cdr3_aa: CASSPLGGAETQYF
cdr3_nt: TGTGCCAGCTCACCACTGGGGGGAGCCGAGACCCAGTACTTC
clone_size: .
j_call: TRBJ2-5
d_call: .
v_call: TRBV18

cdr3_aa: CASSYGEGLSQPQHF
cdr3_nt: TGTGCCAGCAGTTACGGGGAGGGGCTTAGTCAGCCCCAGCATTTT
clone_size: .
j_call: TRBJ1-5
d_call: .
v_call: TRBV6-2/TRBV6-3

cdr3_aa: CASSQGGTGYHEQYF
cdr3_nt: TGCGCCAGCAGCCAAGGTGGGACAGGGTACCACGAGCAGTACTTC
clone_size: .
j_call: TRBJ2-7
d_call: TRBD1
v_call: TRBV4-1

cdr3_aa: CASSSPGWLDGYTF
cdr3_nt: TGTGCCAGCAGTTCTCCAGGATGGTTGGATGGCTACACCTTC
clone_size: .
j_call: TRBJ1-2
d_call: .
v_call: TRBV6-5

cdr3_aa: CASNLQGANYGYTF
cdr3_nt: TGTGCCAGCAACTTACAGGGGGCTAACTATGGCTACACCTTC
clone_size: .
j_call: TRBJ1-2
d_call: TRBD1
v_call: TRBV6-6

cdr3_aa: CASSPRQGAGQPQHF
cdr3_nt: TGTGCCAGCAGTCCGCGCCAGGGGGCAGGTCAGCCCCAGCATTTT
clone_size: .
j_call: TRBJ1-5
d_call: TRBD1
v_call: TRBV28

cdr3_aa: CASSLDRVFRANVLTF
cdr3_nt: TGCGCCAGCAGCTTGGACAGGGTCTTTCGGGCCAACGTCCTGACTTTC
clone_size: .
j_call: TRBJ2-6
d_call: .
v_call: TRBV5-1

cdr3_aa: CASSQEKGAGELFF
cdr3_nt: TGTGCCAGCAGCCAAGAAAAGGGGGCCGGGGAGCTGTTTTTT
clone_size: .
j_call: TRBJ2-2
d_call: .
v_call: TRBV3-1/TRBV3-2

cdr3_aa: CASSLVGYQEKLFF
cdr3_nt: TGTGCCAGCAGCTTAGTCGGGTATCAAGAAAAACTGTTTTTT
clone_size: once
j_call: TRBJ1-4
d_call: .
v_call: TRBV7-2

cdr3_aa: CASSYSQGVMNTEAFF
cdr3_nt: TGTGCCAGCAGTTACTCACAGGGGGTCATGAACACTGAAGCTTTCTTT
clone_size: .
j_call: TRBJ1-1
d_call: TRBD1
v_call: TRBV6-7

cdr3_aa: CASSGFGGQPQHF
cdr3_nt: TGCGCCAGCAGCGGGTTTGGAGGTCAGCCCCAGCATTTT
clone_size: .
j_call: TRBJ1-5
d_call: .
v_call: TRBV4-1

cdr3_aa: CASSKVAGAGYEQYF
cdr3_nt: TGTGCCAGTAGTAAGGTAGCGGGGGCCGGCTACGAGCAGTACTTC
clone_size: .
j_call: TRBJ2-7
d_call: TRBD2
v_call: TRBV19

cdr3_aa: CASSLATGGWTEAFF
cdr3_nt: TGTGCCAGCAGCTTAGCCACAGGGGGTTGGACTGAAGCTTTCTTT
clone_size: .
j_call: TRBJ1-1
d_call: TRBD1
v_call: TRBV11-2

cdr3_aa: CATKVLAENTGELFF
cdr3_nt: TGTGCTACCAAGGTCCTAGCGGAAAACACCGGGGAGCTGTTTTTT
clone_size: .
j_call: TRBJ2-2
d_call: TRBD2
v_call: TRBV10-3

cdr3_aa: CASSVVLSLNTEAFF
cdr3_nt: TGTGCCAGCAGCGTAGTCCTGTCGTTGAACACTGAAGCTTTCTTT
clone_size: few
j_call: TRBJ1-1
d_call: .
v_call: TRBV9

cdr3_aa: CASSHGGQVSRLDGYTF
cdr3_nt: TGTGCCAGCAGCCACGGAGGACAGGTTTCAAGATTAGATGGCTACACCTTC
clone_size: .
j_call: TRBJ1-2
d_call: TRBD1
v_call: TRBV7-9

cdr3_aa: CSVEAGGTLYGYTF
cdr3_nt: TGCAGCGTTGAAGCGGGGGGCACCCTTTATGGCTACACCTTC
clone_size: .
j_call: TRBJ1-2
d_call: .
v_call: TRBV29-1

cdr3_aa: CASSVSGGGLNEQFF
cdr3_nt: TGTGCCAGCAGTGTTTCTGGCGGGGGCCTCAATGAGCAGTTCTTC
clone_size: .
j_call: TRBJ2-1
d_call: .
v_call: TRBV6-4

cdr3_aa: CASELGQGGLNTEAFF
cdr3_nt: TGTGCCAGCGAATTGGGACAGGGGGGATTGAACACTGAAGCTTTCTTT
clone_size: .
j_call: TRBJ1-1
d_call: TRBD1
v_call: TRBV13

cdr3_aa: CASSQEMGQGSEKLFF
cdr3_nt: TGCGCCAGCAGCCAAGAAATGGGACAGGGGAGCGAAAAACTGTTTTTT
clone_size: .
j_call: TRBJ1-4
d_call: TRBD1
v_call: TRBV4-1

cdr3_aa: CASSPTHPGEGYTF
cdr3_nt: TGCGCCAGCAGCCCTACACACCCCGGGGAAGGCTACACCTTC
clone_size: .
j_call: TRBJ1-2
d_call: .
v_call: TRBV4-1

cdr3_aa: CASSSSGLGYTF
cdr3_nt: TGTGCCAGCAGCTCATCGGGACTCGGCTACACCTTC
clone_size: .
j_call: TRBJ1-2
d_call: .
v_call: TRBV5-4

cdr3_aa: CASSQGGRRVADTEAFF
cdr3_nt: TGCGCCAGCAGCCAAGGGGGCCGGAGGGTAGCCGACACTGAAGCTTTCTTT
clone_size: .
j_call: TRBJ1-1
d_call: .
v_call: TRBV4-1

cdr3_aa: CASSYRQEETQYF
cdr3_nt: TGTGCCAGCAGTTACAGGCAGGAAGAGACCCAGTACTTC
clone_size: .
j_call: TRBJ2-5
d_call: .
v_call: TRBV6-6

cdr3_aa: CASSQDARGTYGYTF
cdr3_nt: TGCGCCAGCAGCCAAGATGCCAGGGGTACCTATGGCTACACCTTC
clone_size: .
j_call: TRBJ1-2
d_call: .
v_call: TRBV4-3